These 17 T cell receptor beta chains share one sample of origin, sequenced in a study of T cell repertoires in cytomegalovirus infection. TCRdb called the reads again in MiXCR, with one record for every CDR3 protein. The sample includes roughly 120,000 distinct CDR3 sequences, roughly 32% seen only once; the top ten take 58%. Their antigens are not known. The sequencing here drew on CD8+ T cells from cultured PBMCs, taken from culture after CMV antigen stimulation. The source is a human donor in good health (CMV status not recorded). Some clones in this sample may be carry-over from other donors' samples.

The chain combines TRBV9 with TRBJ2-6, with D possibly TRBD1 on 5 matching bases. CDR1 is SGDLS, CDR2 YYNGEE, per germline. Trimming pared 4 bases from V and 0 bases from J, leaving 17 bases between. The CDR3 has 18 residues. CDR3 residues: CASSLMSGNPSGANVLTF. CDR3 DNA: TGTGCCAGCAGCTTAATGTCAGGGAACCCCTCTGGGGCCAACGTCCTGACTTTC.

This clonotype was seen more than once but under ten times. The CDR3 region is CASSEDPVGIDTQYF. CDR3 nucleotides: TGTGCCAGCAGTGAAGATCCAGTCGGCATCGATACGCAGTATTTT. The chain links TRBV6-1 to TRBJ2-3; D gene unclear. Trimming stripped 1 base from V and 6 bases from J, with 14 bases between. Germline V gives CDR1 MNHNS, CDR2 SASEGT. The CDR3 has 15 residues.

The chain links TRBV10-2 to TRBJ1-6, with no clear D. Germline V CDR1 and CDR2: WSHSY, SAAADI. Trimming removed 6 bases at V and 0 bases at J, with 9 bases between. The CDR3 contains 15 residues. The CDR3 bases are TGCGCCAGCAGCGACACGGGCTCCTATAATTCACCCCTCCACTTT. Amino acid sequence: CASSDTGSYNSPLHF.

This clonotype has a handful of counts. The chain employs TRBV7-2 and TRBJ2-1; TRBD2 matches at 11 bases. Germline loops: CDR1 SGHTA, CDR2 FQGNSA. V was clipped by 1 base and J by 8 bases; unmatched bases: 19. The CDR3 length is 20 residues. The CDR3 spells CASSLDLFSSGGRGFYEQFF. The CDR3 DNA reads as TGTGCCAGCAGCTTAGATTTATTCTCTAGCGGGGGGCGGGGATTCTATGAGCAGTTCTTC.

CDR3 sequence: CAIRGGTNYGYTF. DNA of the CDR3: TGTGCCATCAGGGGGGGGACTAACTATGGCTACACCTTC. The V gene is TRBV10-3, the J gene TRBJ1-2; the D gene is possibly TRBD1 (5 bases). This CDR3 region has 13 residues. From germline, CDR1 is ENHRY and CDR2 SYGVKD. Trimming pared 6 bases from V and 0 bases from J, leaving 8 bases between.

Comments on this clonotype: Germline is not matched at one junction end, which may reflect a read error. The chain is built from TRBV7-7 and TRBJ2-1, with D hard to call. Germline-derived CDR1 and CDR2 are SSHAT and FNYEAQ (reference sequence). CDR3 length: 12 residues. The chain's CDR3 is CASSSIIGEQFF. The DNA for the CDR3 is TGTGCTAGCAGCTCCATCATAGGTGAGCAGTTCTTC.

The genes are TRBV7-9 and TRBJ2-7; 7 bases line up with TRBD1. With V trimmed by 1 base and J by 4 bases, 4 bases remained unmatched. The germline CDR1 and CDR2 sequences are SEHNR and FQNEAQ (reference sequence). This CDR3 is built from 14 residues. The CDR3 nucleotides read TGTGCCAGCAGCTTAGTGGACAGGACTTACGAGCAGTACTTC. Translation: CASSLVDRTYEQYF.

The sample holds a few counts of this clonotype. CDR3: CASRTGYNSPLHF. CDR3 DNA sequence: TGTGCCAGCAGAACAGGCTATAATTCACCCCTCCACTTT. The rearrangement joins TRBV7-9 to TRBJ1-6; weak D call: TRBD1 (5 bases). The germline CDR1 and CDR2 sequences are SEHNR and FQNEAQ (reference sequence). The CDR3 loop spans 13 amino acids. Trimming pared 6 bases from V and 3 bases from J, leaving 6 bases between.

V and J are TRBV4-3 and TRBJ2-1; D is undetermined. V gave up 1 base and J gave up 7 bases, with 11 bases separating them. This CDR3 comprises 14 residues. CDR1 and CDR2 (germline): LGHNA, YSLEER. The CDR3 DNA reads TGCGCCAGCAGCCAAGTCTCCTGGGGAAATGAGCAGTTCTTC. It translates to CASSQVSWGNEQFF.

This clonotype was seen only a few times. The V call is TRBV6-2 or TRBV6-3, the J call TRBJ1-1; unclear D gene. CDR3 length: 14 residues. The germline V gene encodes CDR1 MNHEY and CDR2 SVGEGT. Trimming shortened V by 0 bases and J by 1 base, and 6 bases separated the two germline ends. DNA for the CDR3: TGTGCCAGCAGTTACTCGCCAGGGAACACTGAAGCTTTCTTT. Amino acids: CASSYSPGNTEAFF.

Judged by abundance, this clonotype is medium-sized. The chain recombines TRBV7-8 with TRBJ2-7; 8 bases are shared with TRBD2. Germline trimming cut 5 bases from V and 2 bases from J; bases unmatched to any gene: 5. Per germline, CDR1 SGHVS and CDR2 FQNEAQ. The length of the CDR3 is 14 residues. The CDR3 DNA reads TGTGCCAGCAGCCGGGGGGGCAGGACCTACGAGCAGTACTTC. This sequence encodes CASSRGGRTYEQYF.

This clonotype was recorded at least ten times. This chain uses TRBV7-2 with TRBJ1-6; D is possibly TRBD1 (5 bases). V gave up 6 bases and J gave up 0 bases, with 9 bases separating them. Germline V gene lookup returns CDR1 SGHTA and CDR2 FQGNSA. The CDR3 totals 15 residues. The DNA of the CDR3 is TGTGCCAGCAGGGGGGTCAGCTCCTATAATTCACCCCTCCACTTT. Protein sequence: CASRGVSSYNSPLHF.

This clonotype was detected only a few times. As DNA, the CDR3 is TGTGCCAGCAGTACCCGAGGGGGGGACTACACCTTC. It codes for CASSTRGGDYTF. The rearrangement joins TRBV27 to TRBJ1-2, with a weak D call TRBD1 (6 bases). Germline lookup yields CDR1 MNHEY and CDR2 SMNVEV (reference sequence). V lost 5 bases, J lost 10 bases, and 14 bases lay in between. The CDR3 sequence is 12 residues long.

This clonotype was detected only a few times. The chain combines TRBV4-1 with TRBJ2-7, with D possibly being TRBD2 (5 bases). The germline CDR1 and CDR2 sequences are MGHRA and YSYEKL. The ends were cut back, 4 bases at V and 4 bases at J, with 17 bases in the middle. This CDR3 is built from 15 residues. The CDR3 sequence: CASSPAGGGGYEQYF. CDR3 DNA: TGCGCCAGCAGCCCCGCGGGTGGAGGTGGGTACGAGCAGTACTTC.

This chain joins TRBV2 and TRBJ2-7, with 7 bases aligning to TRBD1. V gave up 4 bases and J gave up 4 bases; unmatched junction bases: 10. This CDR3 contains 15 residues. The germline CDR1 and CDR2 sequences are SNHLY and FYNNEI. The CDR3 here is CASSGYRGEEYEQYF. DNA of the CDR3: TGTGCCAGCAGTGGCTACAGGGGAGAGGAATACGAGCAGTACTTC.

The sample holds one count of this clonotype. The J gene is TRBJ2-7, the V gene TRBV19; 8 bases fit TRBD1. Germline-derived CDR1 and CDR2 are LNHDA and SQIVND (reference sequence). V was clipped by 11 bases and J by 6 bases; unmatched bases: 18. This CDR3 is 15 amino acids long. The CDR3, as DNA: TGTGCCTCTTCCTCAACCGGGACAGGAGATGGCGAGCAGTACTTC. Translating it yields CASSSTGTGDGEQYF.

This clonotype has a handful of counts. The V call is TRBV15, the J call TRBJ2-7, with TRBD2 identical over 8 bases. Losses at the gene ends were 0 bases for V and 2 bases for J; bases not matched to a gene: 3. This CDR3 is 15 amino acids long. The germline V gene has CDR1 LNHNV and CDR2 YYDKDF (reference sequence). The CDR3 reads CATSRDRTSTYEQYF. In nucleotides, the CDR3 is TGTGCCACCAGCAGAGACAGGACTAGCACCTACGAGCAGTACTTC.